At least ten counts were recorded for the clone carrying this TCR beta chain. Its antigen is not known. Bulk tumor genomic DNA (about 600 ng per sample) served as template. Collection of several biopsies per primary tumor, spaced far apart, took place during surgery. Samples came from untreated patients having curative surgery for newly diagnosed non-small cell lung cancer. This sample was taken from a study of immune heterogeneity within non-small cell lung tumors. Study results and limitations: Identical dominant CDR3 beta clonotypes were found repeatedly across the tumor sites of a single patient, and these appeared alongside high-frequency clones that were unique to particular tumor locations.

The CDR3 extends over 16 amino acids. V shed 6 bases and J shed 10 bases, with 27 bases lying between them. Germline-derived CDR1 and CDR2 are KGHSH and LQKENI. Multiplex PCR relied on 32 V and 13 J primers to amplify TCR beta CDR3. MiXCR, run by TCRdb on the multiplex PCR reads, gives a single entry per CDR3 protein. The sample has 21,000 or so distinct CDR3 sequences, around 30% seen once. The rearrangement links TRBV18 to TRBJ1-2; D is perhaps TRBD1 (5 bases). This sequence originates from a man aged 35 to 55 with non-small cell lung cancer. Source material: lung tumor tissue. Here the CDR3 reads CASSLNPGRMNNDYTF. DNA of the CDR3: TGTGCCAGCTCGCTCAATCCGGGACGGATGAATAATGACTACACCTTC.